The 8 T cell receptor beta chains below were found in one sample sequenced in a study of T cells in Graves' hyperthyroidism and ophthalmopathy. It was RNA transcripts that yielded the amplified TCR beta CDR3 regions. The HTBI primer set was used in a first-round RT-PCR of the TCR CDR3. Using its own MiXCR run on the multiplex PCR reads, TCRdb lists one record per CDR3 protein. The sample records over 200,000 distinct CDR3 sequences, about a sixth being singletons. Material: blood. These receptors all come from a man aged 35 to 55 with Graves' hyperthyroidism.

This clonotype has ten or more counts. The chain employs TRBV18 and TRBJ2-5; possible D gene TRBD2, 6 bases. V shed 8 bases and J shed 2 bases, with 15 bases lying between them. The CDR3 is 14 residues long. Looked up from germline, CDR1 is KGHSH and CDR2 is LQKENI. In DNA form, the CDR3 reads TGTGCCAGCAGCCCGAGTCGGGGGCAAGAGACCCAGTACTTC. It encodes CASSPSRGQETQYF. Complete variable domain (other parts from reference TRBV18 and TRBJ2-5): NAGVMQNPRHLVRRRGQEARLRCSPMKGHSHVYWYRQLPEEGLKFMVYLQKENIIDESGMPKERFSAEFPKEGPSILRIQQVVRGDSAAYFCASSPSRGQETQYFGPGTRLLVL.

This clonotype was seen many times. The chain recombines TRBV7-9 with TRBJ2-1; 8 bases fit TRBD1. The CDR3 spans 18 residues. Looked up from germline, CDR1 is SEHNR and CDR2 is FQNEAQ (reference sequence). The trim removed 5 bases at V and 6 bases at J, leaving 18 bases unmatched. The CDR3 sequence: CASSPPTGQGIAFNEQFF. The DNA of the CDR3 is TGTGCCAGCAGCCCCCCAACCGGACAGGGAATAGCTTTCAATGAGCAGTTCTTC.

This clonotype was picked up many times. The rearrangement joins TRBV20-1 to TRBJ2-3; 8 bases are a match to TRBD2. This CDR3 is 14 amino acids long. In germline, CDR1 is DFQATT, CDR2 SNEGSKA (reference sequence). After removal of 5 bases from V and 2 bases from J, the junction contained 6 bases not matched to a gene. CDR3 coding DNA: TGCAGTGCTGTAGCGGGGCCCGCCACAGATACGCAGTATTTT. Its translation is CSAVAGPATDTQYF.

This clonotype came up a few times. The CDR3 region has the DNA TGCGCCAGCAGCCAAGATACAGCTTTGAACACTGAAGCTTTCTTT. This sequence encodes CASSQDTALNTEAFF. The rearrangement joins TRBV4-3 to TRBJ1-1, with unresolved D. V gave up 0 bases and J gave up 0 bases, with 8 bases separating them. The germline CDR1 and CDR2 sequences are LGHNA and YSLEER. This CDR3 is 15 amino acids long.

This clonotype was seen many times. The chain is built from TRBV18 and TRBJ1-1; tentatively, D is TRBD1 (5 bases). Trimming removed 4 bases at V and 10 bases at J, with 19 bases between. The germline V gene has CDR1 KGHSH and CDR2 LQKENI. This CDR3 has 14 amino acids. CDR3 sequence: CASSRPDSFGAAFF. DNA of the CDR3: TGTGCCAGCTCACGGCCTGACAGTTTTGGGGCAGCTTTCTTT.

V and J are TRBV7-2 and TRBJ2-7, with 9 bases matching TRBD2. The germline V gene encodes CDR1 SGHTA and CDR2 FQGNSA. V gave up 1 base and J gave up 6 bases; unmatched junction bases: 10. This CDR3 has 16 residues. The CDR3 spells CASSLVLGGGAREQYF. The DNA for the CDR3 is TGTGCCAGCAGCTTAGTTTTGGGCGGGGGGGCTCGCGAGCAGTACTTC.

The table lists this clonotype with a few counts. The V and J genes are TRBV20-1 and TRBJ2-3; 10 bases line up with TRBD2. The CDR3 is 15 residues long. Germline V gives CDR1 DFQATT, CDR2 SNEGSKA (reference sequence). Trimming at V came to 3 bases and at J to 2 bases, leaving 5 bases not matched to a gene. DNA of the CDR3: TGCAGTGCTAGGGACACTAGCGGGGCCACAGATACGCAGTATTTT. Protein product: CSARDTSGATDTQYF.

This clonotype was seen repeatedly, ten times or more. The rearrangement joins TRBV20-1 to TRBJ1-5; 7 positions match TRBD1. The CDR3 covers 15 residues. Germline V gene lookup returns CDR1 DFQATT and CDR2 SNEGSKA (reference sequence). Germline trimming cut 0 bases from V and 8 bases from J; bases unmatched to any gene: 10. The CDR3 DNA reads TGCAGTGCTAGAGACCCTGGGGACAGCAGGAAGCCCCAGCATTTT. Its protein product is CSARDPGDSRKPQHF.